This T cell receptor beta chain was obtained from a study of post-analysis software for immune sequencing data. Study-level points and caveats: When patients were compared with controls, 4 or 5 TRBV segments were more frequent, TRBV5-6, TRBV5-1 and TRBV20-1 among them.

Built from TCR beta cDNA, the libraries had unique molecular identifiers in them. T cells numbering roughly 0.85 to 11 million gave rise to about 490,000 cDNA molecules. TCRdb re-derived calls from the PCR reads in MiXCR, one entry per CDR3 protein. The profile shows about 570,000 distinct CDR3 sequences, under 40% of them singletons. Comments on this clonotype: Its antigen is as yet unknown.

CDR3 length: 15 amino acids. V lost 6 bases, J lost 5 bases, and 11 bases stayed unmatched. Looked up from germline, CDR1 is SGHRS and CDR2 is YFSETQ. The sample comprised blood. This sequence joins TRBV5-1 and TRBJ2-5; TRBD1 matches at 9 bases. The receptor's source is a girl aged 2-17 years with multiple sclerosis. CDR3 bases: TGCGCCAGCAACGAGGGACAGGGAAGGCGCGAGACCCAGTACTTC. It encodes CASNEGQGRRETQYF.